This TCR beta chain was documented in a study of blood T cells in healthy people across ages. The CDR3 consists of 14 residues. The V gene lost 7 bases and the J gene lost 0 bases, with 16 bases spanning the gap. Germline values: CDR1 SQVTM, CDR2 ANQGSEA. The use of a sample-barcoded 5' primer and a J-beta primer mix characterized a second PCR of roughly 6 to 11 cycles. MiXCR was run by TCRdb on the 5' RACE reads, yielding one entry per CDR3 protein. The sample carries 540,000 or so distinct CDR3 sequences, around 24% recorded once. This clonotype was seen repeatedly, ten times or more. These data also featured in a second study, about T cells of mothers and their children.

The source is a boy between 5 and 17 years old in good health. The chain links TRBV29-1 to TRBJ2-7, with D possibly being TRBD1 or TRBD2 (5 bases each). The sample comprised blood. This CDR3 is CSAWDGLSSYEQYF. The CDR3 nucleotides read TGCAGCGCCTGGGACGGATTAAGCTCCTACGAGCAGTACTTC.